The entry that follows covers one TCR beta chain sequence. Its target is not known. Repertoires were generated with immunoSEQ multiplex PCR, while TCRdb's copy carries only in-frame clones and drops some. Among roughly 150,000 clones, approximately 94% were seen once, and the ten largest hold 0.31%. This entry belongs to a study of OX40 agonist ivuxolimab in advanced cancers. Study details: Ivuxolimab, an agonist antibody against OX40 (CD134), was given to patients. Those enrolled were roughly 80% male, with a mean age of roughly 62 years and ages from about 20 to 79.

Overall study findings and caveats: There were, on average, more expanded clones in CD8+ T cells than in CD4+.

This sequence originates from an adult with an advanced solid tumor such as melanoma, head and neck, liver or kidney cancer. The sample was CD4+ or CD8+ T cells sorted from blood, taken in a trial of the OX40 agonist ivuxolimab.

CDR3 bases: TGTGCCAGCAGTGACTCGTGTACAGGCCCCAATCAGCCCCAGCATTTT. Its translation is CASSDSCTGPNQPQHF. The chain recombines TRBV6-4 with TRBJ1-5, with D possibly TRBD1 on 5 matching bases. Deletions cut 0 bases from V and 3 bases from J, with 12 bases between. The germline gives CDR1 MRHNA, CDR2 SNTAGT. The CDR3 totals 16 residues.